Listed here are 25 T cell receptor beta chains from one sample, sequenced in a study of control samples from healthy donors and cancer patients. Clones were sequenced by immunoSEQ multiplex PCR, and TCRdb holds only the in-frame ones, with some missing. Of about 170,000 clones listed, 90% to 95% are singletons. Sequencing used blood. The receptors shown here come from a woman between 18 and 30 years old in good health.

The V gene is TRBV10-1, the J gene TRBJ2-5; possibly TRBD2 for D (5 bases). Germline CDR1 and CDR2: WNHNN and SYGVQD (reference sequence). With 6 bases removed from V and 4 bases from J, the gap between germline ends came to 15 bases. The CDR3 sequence is 14 residues long. This CDR3 reads CASREAPRRETQYF. The CDR3 DNA reads TGCGCCAGCAGGGAGGCTCCCCGGAGAGAGACCCAGTACTTC.

The chain uses TRBV19 and TRBJ1-5; D ambiguous. Germline CDR1 LNHDA, CDR2 SQIVND (reference sequence). Trimming took off 1 base at V and 2 bases at J, with 9 bases between the two ends. The CDR3 totals 15 residues. The CDR3 loop is CASSIAGKGNQPQHF. The CDR3 bases are TGTGCCAGTAGTATAGCCGGGAAAGGCAATCAGCCCCAGCATTTT.

The J gene is TRBJ2-3, the V gene TRBV5-1; TRBD2 agrees at 8 bases. V gave up 3 bases and J gave up 6 bases; unmatched junction bases: 9. The germline V gene encodes CDR1 SGHRS and CDR2 YFSETQ. The CDR3 runs 15 residues. Written as DNA, the CDR3 is TGCGCCAGCAGCTCCCTTTGGACTAGCAGTGATACGCAGTATTTT. It encodes CASSSLWTSSDTQYF.

This chain connects TRBV3-1 (or the pseudogene TRBV3-2) to TRBJ2-1; D perhaps matches TRBD2 (6 bases). Germline V CDR1 and CDR2: LGHDT, YNNKEL (reference sequence). The CDR3 has 13 residues. The V gene lost 0 bases and the J gene lost 9 bases, with 9 bases spanning the gap. The DNA of the CDR3 is TGTGCCAGCAGCCAAGATGGAGGGTCTGAGCAGTTCTTC. Its translation: CASSQDGGSEQFF.

The chain combines TRBV10-3 with TRBJ1-3; unclear D gene. The CDR3 contains 15 residues. CDR1 ENHRY and CDR2 SYGVKD come from the germline V gene. Trimming stripped 3 bases from V and 0 bases from J, with 9 bases between. The CDR3 DNA reads TGTGCCATCAGTGACCAGGACCGCTCTGGAAACACCATATATTTT. It specifies CAISDQDRSGNTIYF.

The V call is TRBV5-1, the J call TRBJ1-4; 11 bases map to TRBD1. CDR3 length: 15 residues. J lost 3 bases, V lost 4 bases, and 2 bases had no gene match. Germline assignment: CDR1 SGHRS and CDR2 YFSETQ. The CDR3 reads CASSRGQGANEKLFF. In DNA form, the CDR3 reads TGCGCCAGCAGCCGGGGACAGGGGGCTAATGAAAAACTGTTTTTT.

This clone was seen a single time. The CDR3 bases are TGCAGCGTTGAGAGCGGGGTCTACAATGAGCAGTTCTTC. This sequence encodes CSVESGVYNEQFF. The chain is built from TRBV29-1 and TRBJ2-1; 7 positions match TRBD2. The germline V gene has CDR1 SQVTM and CDR2 ANQGSEA. Trimming cost V 3 bases and J 3 bases; bases outside gene matches: 2. CDR3 length: 13 residues.

V and J are TRBV6-4 and TRBJ2-3; D unresolved. The CDR3 length is 11 residues. V was pared by 8 bases and J by 6 bases, with 9 bases between. The germline V gene has CDR1 MRHNA and CDR2 SNTAGT. Here the CDR3 reads CASAPEDTQYF. In DNA, the CDR3 is TGTGCCAGCGCCCCGGAGGATACGCAGTATTTT.

The V and J genes are TRBV5-6 and TRBJ1-2, with D perhaps TRBD1 (6 bases). V was cut by 4 bases and J by 1 base, with 11 bases left in between. The CDR3 has 14 amino acids. Germline V gene sequence: CDR1 SGHDT, CDR2 YYEEEE. The CDR3 region is CASSTGWGNYGYTF. DNA of the CDR3: TGTGCCAGCAGCACAGGGTGGGGTAACTATGGCTACACCTTC.

The chain uses TRBV19 and TRBJ2-7; 9 nucleotides align to TRBD2. Germline assignment: CDR1 LNHDA and CDR2 SQIVND (reference sequence). V lost 5 bases, J lost 2 bases, and 4 bases stayed unmatched. The length of the CDR3 is 14 residues. CDR3 nucleotides: TGTGCCAGTAGTTCGCCTAGCGGGGCCTACGAGCAGTACTTC. It is translated as CASSSPSGAYEQYF.

Only a few counts were recorded for this clone. V and J are TRBV12-5 and TRBJ2-7; D is unresolved. The CDR3 consists of 13 residues. Trimming shortened V by 3 bases and J by 7 bases, and 13 bases separated the two germline ends. The germline gives CDR1 LGHNT, CDR2 FRNRAP. The CDR3 loop reads CASGFSNPAEQYF. The DNA of the CDR3 is TGTGCTAGTGGTTTTTCCAACCCGGCAGAGCAGTACTTC.

The rearrangement links TRBV2 to TRBJ2-3; D gene ambiguous. Trimming cost V 6 bases and J 2 bases, with 15 bases left between them. There are 15 residues in the CDR3. Germline CDR1 is SNHLY and CDR2 is FYNNEI. DNA of the CDR3: TGTGCCAGCAGAGAGGACCTATACCCCACAGATACGCAGTATTTT. The encoded protein is CASREDLYPTDTQYF.

Only a few counts were recorded for this clone. The chain joins TRBV27 to TRBJ1-1; D remains ambiguous. Germline V gene data show CDR1 as MNHEY and CDR2 as SMNVEV (reference sequence). CDR3 size: 14 residues. V lost 3 bases and J lost 1, with 9 bases in between. The CDR3 reads CASSFGSSNTEAFF. The CDR3 DNA follows: TGTGCCAGCAGTTTTGGGTCCTCGAACACTGAAGCTTTCTTT.

J is TRBJ1-1 and V is TRBV7-2, with D perhaps matching TRBD1 (6 bases). Germline CDR1 SGHTA, CDR2 FQGNSA. The V end lost 1 base, the J end lost 3 bases, and 12 bases lay between the germline ends. CDR3 length: 15 amino acids. The CDR3 region has the DNA TGTGCCAGCAGCTTAGATAGGGGGGGGGACACTGAAGCTTTCTTT. Translating it yields CASSLDRGGDTEAFF.

The V and J genes are TRBV13 and TRBJ2-1; D unresolved. Germline values: CDR1 PRHDT, CDR2 FYEKMQ (reference sequence). The CDR3 contains 16 residues. V shed 5 bases and J shed 3 bases, with 17 bases lying between them. CDR3 loop: CASSPTHLRDYNEQFF. The CDR3 nucleotides read TGTGCCAGCAGCCCCACCCACCTCCGCGACTACAATGAGCAGTTCTTC. The entire variable domain, with the rest obtained from reference TRBV13 and TRBJ2-1, is as follows: AAGVIQSPRHLIKEKRETATLKCYPIPRHDTVYWYQQGPGQDPQFLISFYEKMQSDKGSIPDRFSAQQFSDYHSELNMSSLELGDSALYFCASSPTHLRDYNEQFFGPGTRLTVL.

The V call is TRBV6-2 or TRBV6-3, the J call TRBJ1-3; TRBD1 might be the D (6 bases). The germline gives CDR1 MNHEY, CDR2 SVGEGT. This CDR3 is 18 amino acids long. Trimming removed 6 bases from V and 4 bases from J, with 25 bases in between. CDR3 region: CASSRDKASVIAGNTIYF. Here the CDR3 DNA reads TGTGCCAGCAGCCGGGACAAGGCCTCTGTGATTGCGGGAAACACCATATATTTT.

CDR3 nucleotides: TGTGCCAGCAGTTTATTCGGAGGAAGGACAGGGAACACTGAAGCTTTCTTT. It yields the protein CASSLFGGRTGNTEAFF. The V gene is TRBV28, the J gene TRBJ1-1, with 7 bases matching TRBD1. The CDR3 contains 17 residues. J gave up 1 base and V 1 base, and 9 bases lay outside the gene matches. The germline gives CDR1 MDHEN, CDR2 SYDVKM.

This clone appeared once. This chain uses TRBV19 with TRBJ1-2, with D tentatively TRBD1 (5 bases). Germline values: CDR1 LNHDA, CDR2 SQIVND (reference sequence). CDR3 length: 14 amino acids. V lost 3 bases and J 3 bases, leaving 11 bases between the germline ends. CDR3 in amino acids: CASSMGVGHYGYTF. Written as DNA, the CDR3 is TGTGCCAGTAGTATGGGGGTAGGACACTATGGCTACACCTTC.

This rearrangement joins TRBV4-2 to TRBJ2-2, with 10 bases matching TRBD2. V shed 1 base and J 4 bases; nucleotides not matched to a gene: 3. The CDR3 has 16 amino acids. Germline lookup yields CDR1 LGHNA and CDR2 YNFKEQ. The CDR3 DNA sequence: TGTGCCAGCAGCCAAGTAGCGGGAGGAGGCACCGGGGAGCTGTTTTTT. It codes for CASSQVAGGGTGELFF.

This chain joins TRBV19 and TRBJ1-2; D might be TRBD1 (5 bases). Germline-derived CDR1 and CDR2 are LNHDA and SQIVND (reference sequence). The CDR3 covers 15 residues. The ends were cut back, 3 bases at V and 4 bases at J, with 15 bases in the middle. The CDR3 protein is CASSMSSGRAYGYTF. The CDR3 bases are TGTGCCAGTAGTATGTCCTCGGGGCGCGCCTATGGCTACACCTTC.

The V and J genes are TRBV10-3 and TRBJ1-1; 11 bases line up with TRBD1. This CDR3 has 14 amino acids. Germline assignment: CDR1 ENHRY and CDR2 SYGVKD. The chain's CDR3 is CATKGDRGDTEAFF. The CDR3 bases are TGTGCTACTAAGGGGGACAGGGGGGACACTGAAGCTTTCTTT.

V gene TRBV7-6 combines with J gene TRBJ1-2; D might be TRBD1 (6 bases). Germline values: CDR1 SGHVS, CDR2 FNYEAQ. V was clipped by 4 bases and J by 7 bases, with 19 bases between them. This CDR3 region has 15 residues. The CDR3 nucleotides read TGTGCCAGCAGCTCGTCGTTCGGGGGGGCGGGTGGCTACACCTTC. Translating gives CASSSSFGGAGGYTF.

This clone was found once. This chain joins TRBV7-9 and TRBJ1-5; 7 positions match TRBD1. The CDR3 has 14 amino acids. J was trimmed by 2 bases and V by 5 bases; bases with no gene match: 3. Germline CDR1 and CDR2: SEHNR and FQNEAQ (reference sequence). CDR3 sequence reads: CASSSRGGNQPQHF. CDR3 nucleotides: TGTGCCAGCAGCAGCAGGGGGGGCAATCAGCCCCAGCATTTT.

This chain links TRBV5-8 with TRBJ2-1, with 7 bases lining up with TRBD1. This CDR3 region has 13 residues. After removal of 1 base from V and 15 bases from J, the junction contained 10 bases not matched to a gene. Germline V gene sequence: CDR1 SGHTS, CDR2 YDEGEE. For the CDR3, the DNA is TGTGCCAGCAGCTTGAGGACAGGATCGGGCCCGTTCTTC. Encoded protein: CASSLRTGSGPFF.

J is TRBJ1-5 and V is TRBV6-2 or TRBV6-3, with unresolved D. The CDR3 length is 17 residues. V shed 0 bases and J shed 2 bases, with 14 bases lying between them. CDR1 and CDR2 from the germline V gene are MNHEY and SVGEGT. The CDR3, as DNA: TGTGCCAGCAGTTACTCGCTCGGGTTTAACGGCAATCAGCCCCAGCATTTT. This sequence encodes CASSYSLGFNGNQPQHF.